This T cell receptor (beta chain) was captured in a study of cytomegalovirus exposure and HLA in healthy donors. TCRdb's copy holds only in-frame clones and misses some; the assay was immunoSEQ multiplex PCR. The table includes 120,000 or so clones, about nine tenths detected once. V lost 0 bases and J 4 bases, leaving 14 bases between the germline ends. From germline, CDR1 is SGHRS and CDR2 YFSETQ. The CDR3 contains 15 residues. The V call is TRBV5-1, the J call TRBJ2-7; maybe TRBD1 (6 bases). The sequenced material came from PBMCs. This receptor was taken from a woman aged 18 to 35 in good health and CMV-seronegative. CDR3 region: CASSLARQGIYEQYF. The CDR3 nucleotides are TGCGCCAGCAGCTTGGCTAGGCAGGGGATTTACGAGCAGTACTTC.